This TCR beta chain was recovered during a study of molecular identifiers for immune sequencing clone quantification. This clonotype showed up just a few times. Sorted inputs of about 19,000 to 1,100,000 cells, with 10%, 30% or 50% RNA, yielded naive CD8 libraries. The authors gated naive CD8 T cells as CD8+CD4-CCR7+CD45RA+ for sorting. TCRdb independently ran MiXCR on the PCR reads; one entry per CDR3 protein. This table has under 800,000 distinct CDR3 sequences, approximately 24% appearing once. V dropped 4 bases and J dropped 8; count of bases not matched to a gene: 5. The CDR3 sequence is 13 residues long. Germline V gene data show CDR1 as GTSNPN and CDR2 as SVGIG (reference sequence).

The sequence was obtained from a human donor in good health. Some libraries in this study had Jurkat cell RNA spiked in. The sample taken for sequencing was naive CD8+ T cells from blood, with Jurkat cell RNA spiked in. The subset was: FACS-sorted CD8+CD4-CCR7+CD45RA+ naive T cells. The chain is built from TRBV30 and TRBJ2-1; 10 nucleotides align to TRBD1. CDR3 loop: CAWNRQGADEQFF. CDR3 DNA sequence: TGTGCCTGGAATCGACAGGGGGCCGATGAGCAGTTCTTC.